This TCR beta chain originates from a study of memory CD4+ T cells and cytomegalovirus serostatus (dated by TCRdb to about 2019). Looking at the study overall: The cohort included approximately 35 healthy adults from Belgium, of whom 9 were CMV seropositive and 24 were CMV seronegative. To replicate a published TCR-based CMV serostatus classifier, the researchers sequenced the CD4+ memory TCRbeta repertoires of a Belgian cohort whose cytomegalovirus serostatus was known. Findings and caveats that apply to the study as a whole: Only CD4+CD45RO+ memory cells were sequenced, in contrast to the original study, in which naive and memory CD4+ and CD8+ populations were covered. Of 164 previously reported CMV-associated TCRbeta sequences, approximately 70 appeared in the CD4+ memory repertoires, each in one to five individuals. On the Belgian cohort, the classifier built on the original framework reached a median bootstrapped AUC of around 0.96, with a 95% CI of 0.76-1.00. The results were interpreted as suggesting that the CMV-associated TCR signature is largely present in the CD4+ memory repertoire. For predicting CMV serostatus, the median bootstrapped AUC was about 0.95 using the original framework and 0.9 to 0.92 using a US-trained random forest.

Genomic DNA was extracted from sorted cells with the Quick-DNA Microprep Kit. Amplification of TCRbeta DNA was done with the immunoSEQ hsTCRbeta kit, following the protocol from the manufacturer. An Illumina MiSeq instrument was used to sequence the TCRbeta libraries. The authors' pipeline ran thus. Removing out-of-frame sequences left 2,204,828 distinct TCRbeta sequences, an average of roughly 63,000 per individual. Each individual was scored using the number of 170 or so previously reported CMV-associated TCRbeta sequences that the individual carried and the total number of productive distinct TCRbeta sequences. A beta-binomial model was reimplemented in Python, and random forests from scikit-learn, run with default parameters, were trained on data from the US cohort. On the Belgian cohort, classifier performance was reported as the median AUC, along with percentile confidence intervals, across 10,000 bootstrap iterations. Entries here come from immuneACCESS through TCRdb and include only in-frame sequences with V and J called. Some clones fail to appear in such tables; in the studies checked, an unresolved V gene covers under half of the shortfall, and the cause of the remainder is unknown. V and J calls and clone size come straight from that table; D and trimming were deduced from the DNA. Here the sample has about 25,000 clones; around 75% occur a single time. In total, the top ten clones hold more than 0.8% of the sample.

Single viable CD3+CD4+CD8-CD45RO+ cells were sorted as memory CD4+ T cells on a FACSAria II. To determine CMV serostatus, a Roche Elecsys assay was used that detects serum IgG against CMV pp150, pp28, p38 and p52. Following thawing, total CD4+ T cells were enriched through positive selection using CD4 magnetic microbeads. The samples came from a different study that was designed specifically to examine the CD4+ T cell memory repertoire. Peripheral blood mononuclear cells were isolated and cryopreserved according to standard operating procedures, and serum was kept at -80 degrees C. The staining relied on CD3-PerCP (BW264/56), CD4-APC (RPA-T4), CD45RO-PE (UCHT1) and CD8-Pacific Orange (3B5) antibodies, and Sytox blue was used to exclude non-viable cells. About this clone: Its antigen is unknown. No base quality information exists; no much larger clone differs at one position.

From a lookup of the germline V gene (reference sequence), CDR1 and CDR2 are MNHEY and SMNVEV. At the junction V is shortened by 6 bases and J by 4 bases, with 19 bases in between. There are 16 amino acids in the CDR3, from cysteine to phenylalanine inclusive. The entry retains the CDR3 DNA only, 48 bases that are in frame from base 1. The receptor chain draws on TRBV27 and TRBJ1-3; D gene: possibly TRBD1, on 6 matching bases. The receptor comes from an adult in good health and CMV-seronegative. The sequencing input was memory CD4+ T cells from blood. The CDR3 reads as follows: CASSPRGGRQGNTIYF. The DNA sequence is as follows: TGTGCCAGCAGCCCGAGGGGGGGTAGACAAGGAAACACCATATATTTT.